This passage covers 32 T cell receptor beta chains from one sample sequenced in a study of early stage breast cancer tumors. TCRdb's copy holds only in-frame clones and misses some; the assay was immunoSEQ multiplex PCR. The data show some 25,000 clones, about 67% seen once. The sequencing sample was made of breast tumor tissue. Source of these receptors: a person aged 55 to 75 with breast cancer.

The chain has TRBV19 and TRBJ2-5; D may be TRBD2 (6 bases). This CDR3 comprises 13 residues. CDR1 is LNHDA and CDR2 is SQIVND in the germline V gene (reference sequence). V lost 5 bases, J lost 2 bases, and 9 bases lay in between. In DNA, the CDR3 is TGTGCCAGTAGTCCCGGGACTCAAGAGACCCAGTACTTC. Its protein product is CASSPGTQETQYF.

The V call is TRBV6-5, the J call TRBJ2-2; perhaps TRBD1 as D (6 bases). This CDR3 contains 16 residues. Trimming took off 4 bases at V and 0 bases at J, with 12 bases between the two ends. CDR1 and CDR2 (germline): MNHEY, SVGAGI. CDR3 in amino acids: CASSLQTGSNTGELFF. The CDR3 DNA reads TGTGCCAGCAGTTTACAGACAGGCTCGAACACCGGGGAGCTGTTTTTT.

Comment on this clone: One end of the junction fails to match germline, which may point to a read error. The CDR3 DNA reads TGTGCCGTTAGACCGGGACAGAACTCTGGCTACACCTTC. It translates to CAVRPGQNSGYTF. The genes are TRBV10-3 and TRBJ1-2; 7 bases map to TRBD1. The CDR3 covers 13 residues. The germline V gene has CDR1 ENHRY and CDR2 SYGVKD.

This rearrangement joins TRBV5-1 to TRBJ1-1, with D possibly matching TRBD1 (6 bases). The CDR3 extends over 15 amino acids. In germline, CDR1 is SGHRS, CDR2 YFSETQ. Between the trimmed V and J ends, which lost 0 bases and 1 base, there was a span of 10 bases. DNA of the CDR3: TGCGCCAGCAGCTTGGCAGGGGCAAGGAACACTGAAGCTTTCTTT. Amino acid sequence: CASSLAGARNTEAFF.

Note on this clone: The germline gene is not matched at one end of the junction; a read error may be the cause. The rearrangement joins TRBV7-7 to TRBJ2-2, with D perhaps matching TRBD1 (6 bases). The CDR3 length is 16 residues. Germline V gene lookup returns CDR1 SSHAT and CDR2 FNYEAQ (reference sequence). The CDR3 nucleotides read TGTGCTAGCAGCTTCGAAGGAGCAGGGGCCGCCGGGGAGCTGTTTTTT. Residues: CASSFEGAGAAGELFF. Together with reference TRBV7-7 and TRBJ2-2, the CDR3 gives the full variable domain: GAGVSQSPRYKVTKRGQDVTLRCDPISSHATLYWYQQALGQGPEFLTYFNYEAQPDKSGLPSDRFSAERPEGSISTLTIQRTEQRDSAMYRCASSFEGAGAAGELFFGEGSRLTVL.

CDR3 loop: CASSLWSGRQFF. CDR3 bases: TGTGCCAGCAGTTTATGGAGCGGGAGACAGTTCTTC. The chain carries TRBV27 and TRBJ2-1; 8 nucleotides line up with TRBD2. CDR1 is MNHEY and CDR2 is SMNVEV in the germline V gene (reference sequence). V shed 1 base, J shed 13 bases, and the junction held 3 bases outside the gene matches. CDR3 size: 12 residues.

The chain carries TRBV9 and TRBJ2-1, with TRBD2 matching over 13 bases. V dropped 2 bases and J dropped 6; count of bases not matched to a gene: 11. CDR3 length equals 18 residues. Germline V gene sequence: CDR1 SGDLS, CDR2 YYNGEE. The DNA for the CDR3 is TGTGCCAGCAGCGTTACACTAGCGGGAGGGGCAAGGGGCAATGAGCAGTTCTTC. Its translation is CASSVTLAGGARGNEQFF.

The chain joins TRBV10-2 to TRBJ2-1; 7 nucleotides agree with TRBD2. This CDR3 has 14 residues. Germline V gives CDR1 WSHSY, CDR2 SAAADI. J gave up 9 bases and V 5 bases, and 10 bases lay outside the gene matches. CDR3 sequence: CASSPPREYPEQFF. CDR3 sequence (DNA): TGCGCCAGCAGTCCCCCGCGGGAGTATCCTGAGCAGTTCTTC.

In nucleotides, the CDR3 is TGTGCCAGCAGCTTAGGGGACACAAGCTCCTACAATGAGCAGTTCTTC. Its protein product is CASSLGDTSSYNEQFF. The V gene is TRBV11-3, the J gene TRBJ2-1; the D gene is possibly TRBD1 (6 bases). The germline CDR1 and CDR2 sequences are SGHNT and YENEEA. The CDR3 contains 16 residues. Deletions cut 1 base from V and 0 bases from J, with 10 bases between.

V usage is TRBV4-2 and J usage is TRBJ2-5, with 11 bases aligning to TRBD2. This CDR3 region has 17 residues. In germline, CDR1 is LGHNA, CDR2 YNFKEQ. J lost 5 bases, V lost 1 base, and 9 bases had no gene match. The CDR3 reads CASSQAGTSGSGETQYF. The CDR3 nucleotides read TGTGCCAGCAGCCAAGCTGGCACTAGCGGGAGCGGGGAGACCCAGTACTTC.

The CDR3 DNA reads TGTGCCTGGAGTGGACAGGGGGCGAGGATCGTCTATGGCTACACCTTC. This codes for CAWSGQGARIVYGYTF. The chain combines TRBV30 with TRBJ1-2, with 10 bases identical to TRBD1. V was pared by 1 base and J by 4 bases, with 9 bases of the junction left unmatched. The CDR3 is made up of 16 amino acids. The germline CDR1 and CDR2 sequences are GTSNPN and SVGIG (reference sequence). The full variable domain, with the rest looked up from reference TRBV30 and TRBJ1-2, is SQTIHQWPATLVQPVGSPLSLECTVEGTSNPNLYWYRQAAGRGLQLLFYSVGIGQISSEVPQNLSASRPQDRQFILSSKKLLLSDSGFYLCAWSGQGARIVYGYTFGSGTRLTVV.

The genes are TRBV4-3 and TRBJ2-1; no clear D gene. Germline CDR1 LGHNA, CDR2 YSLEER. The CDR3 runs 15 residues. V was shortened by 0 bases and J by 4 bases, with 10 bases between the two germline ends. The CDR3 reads CASSQEEGGYNEQFF. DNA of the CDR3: TGCGCCAGCAGCCAAGAGGAAGGCGGATACAATGAGCAGTTCTTC.

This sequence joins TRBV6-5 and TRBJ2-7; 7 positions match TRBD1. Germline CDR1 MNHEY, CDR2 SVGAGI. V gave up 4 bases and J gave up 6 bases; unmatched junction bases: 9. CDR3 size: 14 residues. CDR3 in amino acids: CASSSRKGAGEQYF. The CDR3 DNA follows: TGTGCCAGCAGTTCCCGGAAGGGGGCAGGCGAGCAGTACTTC.

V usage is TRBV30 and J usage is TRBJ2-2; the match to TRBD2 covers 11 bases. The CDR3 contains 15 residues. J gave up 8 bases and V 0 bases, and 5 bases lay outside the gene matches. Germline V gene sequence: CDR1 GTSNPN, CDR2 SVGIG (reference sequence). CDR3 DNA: TGTGCCTGGAGTGTACTAGCGGGAGTGGAGGGGGAGCTGTTTTTT. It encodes CAWSVLAGVEGELFF.

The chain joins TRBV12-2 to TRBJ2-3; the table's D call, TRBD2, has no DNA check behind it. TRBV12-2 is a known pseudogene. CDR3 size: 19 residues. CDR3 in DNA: TGTGCAAGTCGCTTAGCCCCCCAGCGGGAGGGCCCGGGGACAGATACGCAGTATTTT. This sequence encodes CASRLAPQREGPGTDTQYF.

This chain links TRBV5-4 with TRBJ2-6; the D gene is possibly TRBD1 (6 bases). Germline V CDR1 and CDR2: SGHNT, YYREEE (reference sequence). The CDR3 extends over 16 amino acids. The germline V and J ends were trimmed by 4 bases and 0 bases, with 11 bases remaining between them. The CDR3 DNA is TGTGCCAGCAGCCCGAGACAGGTCTCTGGGGCCAACGTCCTGACTTTC. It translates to CASSPRQVSGANVLTF.

The CDR3 region is CASGGYVGIGNTEAFF. Written as DNA, the CDR3 is TGTGCCAGCGGAGGATATGTTGGTATTGGGAACACTGAAGCTTTCTTT. The rearrangement joins TRBV11-3 to TRBJ1-1, with unresolved D. V was pared by 8 bases and J by 1 base, with 20 bases between. The CDR3 is made up of 16 amino acids. From germline, CDR1 is SGHNT and CDR2 YENEEA.

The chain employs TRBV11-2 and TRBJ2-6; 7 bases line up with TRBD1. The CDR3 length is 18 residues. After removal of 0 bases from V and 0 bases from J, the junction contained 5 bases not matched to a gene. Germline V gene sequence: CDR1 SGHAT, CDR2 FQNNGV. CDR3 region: CASSLEGQTFSGANVLTF. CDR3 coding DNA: TGTGCCAGCAGCTTAGAGGGACAGACCTTCTCTGGGGCCAACGTCCTGACTTTC. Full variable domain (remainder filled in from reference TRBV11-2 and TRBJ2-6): EAGVAQSPRYKIIEKRQSVAFWCNPISGHATLYWYQQILGQGPKLLIQFQNNGVVDDSQLPKDRFSAERLKGVDSTLKIQPAKLEDSAVYLCASSLEGQTFSGANVLTFGAGSRLTVL.

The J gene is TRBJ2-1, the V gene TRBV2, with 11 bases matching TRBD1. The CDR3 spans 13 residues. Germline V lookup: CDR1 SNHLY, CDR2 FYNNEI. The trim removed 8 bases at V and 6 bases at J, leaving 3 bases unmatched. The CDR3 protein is CASAGTGGNEQFF. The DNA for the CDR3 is TGTGCCAGCGCCGGGACAGGGGGCAATGAGCAGTTCTTC.

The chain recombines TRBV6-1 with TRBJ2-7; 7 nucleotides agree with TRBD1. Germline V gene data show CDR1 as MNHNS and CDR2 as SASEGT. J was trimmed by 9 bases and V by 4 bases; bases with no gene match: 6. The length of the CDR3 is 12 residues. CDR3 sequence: CASSVDRAGQYF. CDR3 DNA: TGTGCCAGCAGTGTCGACAGGGCCGGGCAGTACTTC.

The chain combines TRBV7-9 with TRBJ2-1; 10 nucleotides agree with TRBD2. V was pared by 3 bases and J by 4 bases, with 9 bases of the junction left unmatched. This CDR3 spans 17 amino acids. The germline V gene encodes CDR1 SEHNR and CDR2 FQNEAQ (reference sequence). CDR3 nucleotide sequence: TGTGCCAGCAGCTTCACGCTAGCGGGAGAAAGGTACAATGAGCAGTTCTTC. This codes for CASSFTLAGERYNEQFF. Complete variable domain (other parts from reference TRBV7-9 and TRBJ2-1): DTGVSQNPRHKITKRGQNVTFRCDPISEHNRLYWYRQTLGQGPEFLTYFQNEAQLEKSRLLSDRFSAERPKGSFSTLEIQRTEQGDSAMYLCASSFTLAGERYNEQFFGPGTRLTVL.

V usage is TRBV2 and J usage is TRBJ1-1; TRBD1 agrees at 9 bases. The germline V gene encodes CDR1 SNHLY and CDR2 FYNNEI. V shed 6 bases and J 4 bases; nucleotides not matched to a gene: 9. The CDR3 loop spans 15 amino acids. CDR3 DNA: TGTGCCAGCAGGCCCACAGGGGGCGCGGTCACTGAAGCTTTCTTT. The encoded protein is CASRPTGGAVTEAFF.

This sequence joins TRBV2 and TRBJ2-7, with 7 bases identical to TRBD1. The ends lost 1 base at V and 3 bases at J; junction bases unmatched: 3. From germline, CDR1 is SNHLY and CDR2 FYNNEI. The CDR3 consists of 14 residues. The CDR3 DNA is TGTGCCAGCAGTGAAGGGACAGGCTACTACGAGCAGTACTTC. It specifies CASSEGTGYYEQYF. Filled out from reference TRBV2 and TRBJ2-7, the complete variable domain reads EPEVTQTPSHQVTQMGQEVILRCVPISNHLYFYWYRQILGQKVEFLVSFYNNEISEKSEIFDDQFSVERPDGSNFTLKIRSTKLEDSAMYFCASSEGTGYYEQYFGPGTRLTVT.

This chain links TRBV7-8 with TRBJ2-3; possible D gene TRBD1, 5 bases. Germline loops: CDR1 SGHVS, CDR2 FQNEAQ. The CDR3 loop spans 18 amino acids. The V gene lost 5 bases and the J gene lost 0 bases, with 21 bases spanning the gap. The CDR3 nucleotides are TGTGCCAGCAGCCTCCTGTGGGGCTCGATACTAAGCACAGATACGCAGTATTTT. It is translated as CASSLLWGSILSTDTQYF.

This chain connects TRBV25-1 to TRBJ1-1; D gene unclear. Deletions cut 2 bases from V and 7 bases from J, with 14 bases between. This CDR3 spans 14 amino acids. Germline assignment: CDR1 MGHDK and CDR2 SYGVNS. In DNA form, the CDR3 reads TGTGCCAGCAGTGAAGTGGGCAGCGAGGGTGAAGCTTTCTTT. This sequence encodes CASSEVGSEGEAFF.

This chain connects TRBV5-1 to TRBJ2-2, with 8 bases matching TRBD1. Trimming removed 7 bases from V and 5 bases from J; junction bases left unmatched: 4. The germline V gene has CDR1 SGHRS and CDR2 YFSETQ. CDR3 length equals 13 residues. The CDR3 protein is CASGGQGTGELFF. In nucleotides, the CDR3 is TGCGCCAGCGGCGGACAGGGTACCGGGGAGCTGTTTTTT.

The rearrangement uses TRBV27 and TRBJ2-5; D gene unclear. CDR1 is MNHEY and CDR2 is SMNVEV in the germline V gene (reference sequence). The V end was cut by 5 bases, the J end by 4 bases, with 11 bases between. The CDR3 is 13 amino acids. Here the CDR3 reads CASSRRSGETQYF. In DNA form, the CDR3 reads TGTGCCAGCAGTCGCCGCAGTGGAGAGACCCAGTACTTC.

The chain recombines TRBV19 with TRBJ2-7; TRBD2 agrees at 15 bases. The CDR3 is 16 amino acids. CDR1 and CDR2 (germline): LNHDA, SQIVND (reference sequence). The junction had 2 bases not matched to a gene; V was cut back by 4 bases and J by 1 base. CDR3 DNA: TGTGCCAGTAGTAGGGGACTAGCGGGAGGATCCTACGAGCAGTACTTC. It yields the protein CASSRGLAGGSYEQYF. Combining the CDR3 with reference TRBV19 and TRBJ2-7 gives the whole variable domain DGGITQSPKYLFRKEGQNVTLSCEQNLNHDAMYWYRQDPGQGLRLIYYSQIVNDFQKGDIAEGYSVSREKKESFPLTVTSAQKNPTAFYLCASSRGLAGGSYEQYFGPGTRLTVT.

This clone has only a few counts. CDR3 loop: CASSLLGLDTDTQYF. CDR3 DNA: TGTGCCAGCAGTTTACTCGGACTAGACACAGATACGCAGTATTTT. The chain links TRBV28 to TRBJ2-3; 7 bases align to TRBD2. With V trimmed by 2 bases and J by 2 bases, 4 bases remained unmatched. CDR1 is MDHEN and CDR2 is SYDVKM in the germline V gene. CDR3 length equals 15 residues.

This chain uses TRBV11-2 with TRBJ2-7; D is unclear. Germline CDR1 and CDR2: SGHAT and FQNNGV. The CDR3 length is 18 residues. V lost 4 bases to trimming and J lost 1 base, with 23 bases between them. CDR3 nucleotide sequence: TGTGCCAGCAGCTCCAGAACGCTTCGCAGAGGTATATCCTACGAGCAGTACTTC. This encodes CASSSRTLRRGISYEQYF.

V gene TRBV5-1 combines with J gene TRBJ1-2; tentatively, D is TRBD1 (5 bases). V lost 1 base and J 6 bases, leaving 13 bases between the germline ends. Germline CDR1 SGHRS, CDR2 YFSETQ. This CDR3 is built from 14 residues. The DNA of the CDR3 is TGCGCCAGCAGCTTGCGACAGCCCATTGATGGCTACACCTTC. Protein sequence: CASSLRQPIDGYTF.

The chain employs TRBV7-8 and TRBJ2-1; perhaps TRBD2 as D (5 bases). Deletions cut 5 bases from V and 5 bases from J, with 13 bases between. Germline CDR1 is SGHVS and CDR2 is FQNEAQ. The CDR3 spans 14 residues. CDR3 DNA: TGTGCCAGCAGCCGGACTCCCGGTAACAATGAGCAGTTCTTC. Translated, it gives CASSRTPGNNEQFF.